The source of this T cell receptor (beta chain) is a study of blood T cell repertoires in COVID-19. Study overall: Both acute and convalescent COVID-19 samples were obtained from the United States, Italy and Spain. The analysed material was cDNA or gDNA that came from T cells, B-cell-depleted T cells, or PBMCs.

The germline V gene has CDR1 SGHDT and CDR2 YYEEEE. This CDR3 spans 13 amino acids. Trimming pared 4 bases from V and 7 bases from J, leaving 15 bases between. This clone was seen a few times. As handled by the study authors: Amplification from reference gene primers served as the basis for estimated nucleated cell counts. Generated by immunoSEQ multiplex PCR, the TCRdb table keeps only in-frame clones and is missing some. V and J calls and clone size are copied from that table; D and trimming were computed from the DNA. The profile covers about 300,000 clones, with around 89% appearing a single time and about 4.6% taken by the ten largest.

This receptor was identified in a man aged 35-49 years with acute or convalescent COVID-19. Input material: peripheral blood. The rearrangement uses TRBV5-6 and TRBJ2-7, with D hard to call. The CDR3 coding sequence is TGTGCCAGCAGCCTAGAGTTGAAGGAAGAGCAGTACTTC. This encodes CASSLELKEEQYF.